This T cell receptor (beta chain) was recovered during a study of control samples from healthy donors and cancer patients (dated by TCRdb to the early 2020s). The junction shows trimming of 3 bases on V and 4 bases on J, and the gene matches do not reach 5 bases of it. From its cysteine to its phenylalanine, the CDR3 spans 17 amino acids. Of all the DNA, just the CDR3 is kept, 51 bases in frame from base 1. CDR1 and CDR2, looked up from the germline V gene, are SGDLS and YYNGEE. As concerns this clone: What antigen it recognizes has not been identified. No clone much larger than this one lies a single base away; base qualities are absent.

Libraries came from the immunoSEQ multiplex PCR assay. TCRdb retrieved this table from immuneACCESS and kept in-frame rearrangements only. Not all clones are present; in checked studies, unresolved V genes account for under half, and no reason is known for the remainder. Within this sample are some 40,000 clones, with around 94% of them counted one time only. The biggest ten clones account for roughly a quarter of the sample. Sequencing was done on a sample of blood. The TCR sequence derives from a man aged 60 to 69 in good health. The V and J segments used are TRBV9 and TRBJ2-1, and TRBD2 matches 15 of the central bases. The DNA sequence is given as TGTGCCAGCAGCGGAGGACTAGCGGGAGGGCCTTACAATGAGCAGTTCTTC. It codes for CASSGGLAGGPYNEQFF.